Below are 27 T cell receptor beta chains sequenced from a single sample in a study of cytomegalovirus exposure and HLA in healthy donors (dated by TCRdb to the late 2010s). Receptor amplification or capture employed the immunoSEQ multiplex PCR assay. For the multiplex PCR, a mixture combining 60 forward primers for TCR Vbeta segments and 13 reverse primers for TCR Jbeta segments was used. TCRdb stores this immuneACCESS table with in-frame sequences only. Part of the clones is absent; in the studies checked, under half of the shortfall reflects unresolved V genes, and no reason is known for the rest. Within this sample are over 100,000 clones, with approximately 80% of them counted one time only. Approximately 3% of the sample is held by the ten biggest clonotypes. The source material was PBMCs. Receptor source: a woman aged 18-35 years in good health and CMV-seropositive.

This clone has a handful of counts. The chain combines TRBV5-5 with TRBJ1-3; D ambiguous. CDR1 is SGHKS, CDR2 YYEKEE, per germline (reference sequence). The CDR3 runs 15 residues. V shed 0 bases and J shed 0 bases, with 7 bases lying between them. The CDR3 protein is CASSLGGNSGNTIYF. CDR3 DNA sequence: TGTGCCAGCAGCTTGGGAGGGAACTCTGGAAACACCATATATTTT.

In the case of this clone: Within the sample, other DNA sequences also encode this same CDR3. The chain links TRBV19 to TRBJ2-1, with D possibly matching TRBD2 (6 bases). Germline V gene sequence: CDR1 LNHDA, CDR2 SQIVND (reference sequence). Deletions cut 3 bases from V and 2 bases from J, with 11 bases between. The CDR3 is 15 residues long. The CDR3 DNA reads TGTGCCAGTAGTATGATCGGGAGTACCTACAATGAGCAGTTCTTC. Amino acid sequence: CASSMIGSTYNEQFF. The full variable domain, completed using reference TRBV19 and TRBJ2-1, is DGGITQSPKYLFRKEGQNVTLSCEQNLNHDAMYWYRQDPGQGLRLIYYSQIVNDFQKGDIAEGYSVSREKKESFPLTVTSAQKNPTAFYLCASSMIGSTYNEQFFGPGTRLTVL.

The V call is TRBV10-1, the J call TRBJ2-7, with D maybe TRBD1 (6 bases). In germline, CDR1 is WNHNN, CDR2 SYGVQD (reference sequence). The CDR3 is 13 amino acids. V was pared by 1 base and J by 3 bases, with 7 bases between. CDR3 protein: CASSEYRDYEQYF. Here the CDR3 DNA reads TGCGCCAGCAGTGAGTACAGGGACTACGAGCAGTACTTC.

The V call is TRBV7-3, the J call TRBJ2-5, with D perhaps matching TRBD1 (6 bases). Germline V gene data show CDR1 as SGHTA and CDR2 as FQGTGA. V was trimmed by 4 bases and J by 5 bases, leaving 17 bases between them. CDR3 length: 15 residues. The CDR3 nucleotides are TGTGCCAGCAGCTCCCGTCAGGGGATGATGGAGACCCAGTACTTC. Its translation: CASSSRQGMMETQYF.

The chain is built from TRBV5-4 and TRBJ1-1; a possible D gene is TRBD1 (6 bases). The V gene lost 7 bases and the J gene lost 5 bases, with 15 bases spanning the gap. Germline CDR1 SGHNT, CDR2 YYREEE (reference sequence). CDR3 length: 13 residues. This CDR3 is CASRGGGETEAFF. The CDR3 DNA reads as TGTGCCAGCCGGGGGGGCGGGGAGACTGAAGCTTTCTTT.

The J gene is TRBJ2-3, the V gene TRBV5-5, with D unresolved. There are 13 residues in the CDR3. V lost 1 base to trimming and J lost 5 bases, with 8 bases between them. Germline CDR1 reads SGHKS; CDR2 reads YYEKEE (reference sequence). CDR3 sequence (DNA): TGTGCCAGCAGCTTGCGAGCACTAGATACGCAGTATTTT. Protein sequence: CASSLRALDTQYF.

The gene calls are TRBV14 and TRBJ2-5; maybe TRBD2 (5 bases). This CDR3 contains 13 residues. Germline V gene sequence: CDR1 SGHDN, CDR2 FVKESK. The ends were cut back, 6 bases at V and 5 bases at J, with 13 bases in the middle. CDR3 DNA sequence: TGTGCCAGCAGTCGGACTGGCGGGGAGACCCAGTACTTC. Translated: CASSRTGGETQYF.

The rearrangement links TRBV2 to TRBJ2-5, with TRBD2 matching over 7 bases. Germline CDR1 SNHLY, CDR2 FYNNEI. V trimming: 5 bases; J trimming: 9 bases; junction bases outside the gene matches: 9. The CDR3 loop spans 13 amino acids. CDR3 DNA: TGTGCCAGCAGTAGAGGCCTGGGAGGGGCCCAGTACTTC. Its protein product is CASSRGLGGAQYF.

The gene calls are TRBV5-1 and TRBJ1-4, with TRBD1 identical over 11 bases. This CDR3 spans 16 amino acids. CDR1 is SGHRS and CDR2 is YFSETQ in the germline V gene. V dropped 6 bases and J dropped 7; count of bases not matched to a gene: 11. CDR3 DNA: TGCGCCAGCAAGAATCATTGGACAGGGGGCGGTGAAAAACTGTTTTTT. Protein: CASKNHWTGGGEKLFF.

In its sample, this clone was seen once. CDR3 in DNA: TGTGCCAGCAACCCGACAGGGTGGACTGAAGCTTTCTTT. Its protein product is CASNPTGWTEAFF. V usage is TRBV9 and J usage is TRBJ1-1, with 7 bases matching TRBD1. V was clipped by 6 bases and J by 5 bases; unmatched bases: 7. Per the germline V gene, CDR1 is SGDLS and CDR2 is YYNGEE. The CDR3 extends over 13 amino acids.

The chain combines TRBV9 with TRBJ1-2; D unclear. Germline V gene sequence: CDR1 SGDLS, CDR2 YYNGEE. Trimming stripped 0 bases from V and 8 bases from J, with 14 bases between. The CDR3 runs to 14 residues. The CDR3, as DNA: TGTGCCAGCAGCGTAGCGCAACCGGGTATAGGCTACACCTTC. It codes for CASSVAQPGIGYTF.

CDR3 sequence: CASSQSRGQDSYEQYF. The CDR3 DNA reads as TGTGCCAGCTCCCAATCCAGGGGGCAAGACTCCTACGAGCAGTACTTC. This chain links TRBV18 with TRBJ2-5; TRBD1 aligns across 8 bases. The tail of the sequence fits TRBJ2-7 better, so the J call may be wrong. CDR1 and CDR2 (germline): KGHSH, LQKENI. CDR3 length: 16 residues.

There are a few counts of this clone. The rearrangement uses TRBV5-1 and TRBJ2-3, with D tentatively TRBD2 (5 bases). V dropped 0 bases and J dropped 6 bases, with 11 bases sitting between them. Germline-derived CDR1 and CDR2 are SGHRS and YFSETQ. This CDR3 contains 14 residues. The CDR3 loop reads CASSLAAGWDTQYF. In DNA form, the CDR3 reads TGCGCCAGCAGCTTGGCGGCGGGTTGGGATACGCAGTATTTT.

The chain recombines TRBV19 with TRBJ1-5, with 9 bases fitting TRBD1. After removal of 5 bases from V and 1 base from J, the junction contained 12 bases not matched to a gene. The germline V gene encodes CDR1 LNHDA and CDR2 SQIVND (reference sequence). The CDR3 sequence is 18 residues long. The CDR3 sequence is CASSAGTGLVGSNQPQHF. The CDR3 nucleotides read TGTGCCAGTAGTGCCGGGACAGGGCTGGTTGGCAGCAATCAGCCCCAGCATTTT. Variable domain in full (rest from reference TRBV19 and TRBJ1-5): DGGITQSPKYLFRKEGQNVTLSCEQNLNHDAMYWYRQDPGQGLRLIYYSQIVNDFQKGDIAEGYSVSREKKESFPLTVTSAQKNPTAFYLCASSAGTGLVGSNQPQHFGDGTRLSIL.

For this clone: The junction shows a germline mismatch at one end, possibly a read error. The V call is TRBV7-7, the J call TRBJ2-7, with 8 bases that match TRBD2. Germline V gives CDR1 SSHAT, CDR2 FNYEAQ (reference sequence). The CDR3 has 13 amino acids. Here the CDR3 reads CASSPGLAAEQYF. Here the CDR3 DNA reads TGTGCTAGCAGCCCCGGACTAGCCGCCGAGCAGTACTTC.

This clone turned up a few times. This sequence joins TRBV5-1 and TRBJ1-4; D is unclear. The CDR3 length is 15 residues. V lost 2 bases and J 0 bases, leaving 8 bases between the germline ends. Per the germline V gene, CDR1 is SGHRS and CDR2 is YFSETQ. Here the CDR3 DNA reads TGCGCCAGCAGCTTTTCCGGTGCAACTAATGAAAAACTGTTTTTT. Residues: CASSFSGATNEKLFF.

The rearrangement uses TRBV18 and TRBJ2-5; perhaps TRBD2 as D (5 bases). V was trimmed by 7 bases and J by 4 bases, leaving 13 bases between them. The CDR3 is made up of 13 amino acids. The germline V gene encodes CDR1 KGHSH and CDR2 LQKENI. The CDR3: CASCVAGGETQYF. DNA for the CDR3: TGTGCCAGCTGCGTGGCGGGCGGAGAGACCCAGTACTTC.

This clone has only a few counts. The rearrangement links TRBV7-9 to TRBJ2-7, with TRBD2 matching 7 bases. The CDR3 runs to 17 residues. Unmatched junction bases numbered 14, after V lost 2 bases and J lost 4 bases. In germline, CDR1 is SEHNR, CDR2 FQNEAQ (reference sequence). The CDR3 reads CASSLKMTSGGSYEQYF. In DNA, the CDR3 is TGTGCCAGCAGCTTAAAAATGACTAGTGGCGGGAGTTACGAGCAGTACTTC.

DNA for the CDR3: TGTGCCAGCAGTTCCCGGGACAGGGGGGGGACCCAGTACTTC. Its protein product is CASSSRDRGGTQYF. The chain employs TRBV2 and TRBJ2-5, with 11 positions matching TRBD1. Germline V lookup: CDR1 SNHLY, CDR2 FYNNEI. The CDR3 totals 14 residues. V shed 5 bases, J shed 7 bases, and the junction held 6 bases outside the gene matches.

The genes are TRBV4-1 and TRBJ2-7; 9 nucleotides align to TRBD1. CDR1 and CDR2 (germline): MGHRA, YSYEKL. The CDR3 has 14 amino acids. V was pared by 1 base and J by 6 bases, with 4 bases of the junction left unmatched. The chain's CDR3 is CASSQGDRAGEQYF. CDR3 coding DNA: TGCGCCAGCAGCCAAGGGGACAGGGCGGGCGAGCAGTACTTC.

Only a few counts were recorded for this clone. The chain couples TRBV9 to TRBJ1-2; 7 nucleotides line up with TRBD1. Trimming at V came to 0 bases and at J to 7 bases, leaving 6 bases not matched to a gene. The CDR3 has 14 residues. Germline loops: CDR1 SGDLS, CDR2 YYNGEE. CDR3 residues: CASSVVARGSGYTF. CDR3 DNA: TGTGCCAGCAGCGTAGTTGCCAGGGGGAGTGGCTACACCTTC.

V and J are TRBV5-6 and TRBJ2-3, with D possibly being TRBD1 (5 bases). The CDR3 covers 14 residues. V was pared by 0 bases and J by 5 bases, with 10 bases between. Per the germline V gene, CDR1 is SGHDT and CDR2 is YYEEEE. In DNA, the CDR3 is TGTGCCAGCAGCTTGGCCCGGACACAAGATACGCAGTATTTT. Its translation: CASSLARTQDTQYF. Full variable domain (remainder filled in from reference TRBV5-6 and TRBJ2-3): DAGVTQSPTHLIKTRGQQVTLRCSPKSGHDTVSWYQQALGQGPQFIFQYYEEEERQRGNFPDRFSGHQFPNYSSELNVNALLLGDSALYLCASSLARTQDTQYFGPGTRLTVL.

The table lists this clone with a count of one. V is TRBV7-9 and J is TRBJ2-3; D is undetermined. Germline V gene lookup returns CDR1 SEHNR and CDR2 FQNEAQ (reference sequence). Trimming cost V 1 base and J 4 bases, with 6 bases left between them. The CDR3 has 13 residues. The CDR3 loop reads CASSLGVSDTQYF. The DNA of the CDR3 is TGTGCCAGCAGCTTAGGCGTGTCAGATACGCAGTATTTT.

This clone was detected once. The J gene is TRBJ2-7, the V gene TRBV4-1; 7 bases fit TRBD2. This CDR3 is built from 15 residues. The junction had 7 bases not matched to a gene; V was cut back by 4 bases and J by 1 base. Germline V gives CDR1 MGHRA, CDR2 YSYEKL. Here the CDR3 DNA reads TGCGCCAGCAGCCTCCCCGGGGAGGGGTCCTACGAGCAGTACTTC. Its protein is CASSLPGEGSYEQYF.

This chain uses TRBV30 with TRBJ1-2; no definite D call. This CDR3 region has 13 residues. V was trimmed by 5 bases and J by 2 bases, leaving 12 bases between them. Looked up from germline, CDR1 is GTSNPN and CDR2 is SVGIG (reference sequence). The CDR3 sequence: CAWGLGENYGYTF. CDR3 in DNA: TGTGCCTGGGGCCTCGGGGAGAACTATGGCTACACCTTC.

V gene TRBV5-1 combines with J gene TRBJ1-4; no clear D. The CDR3 is made up of 16 amino acids. The germline V gene has CDR1 SGHRS and CDR2 YFSETQ. Trimming removed 4 bases at V and 3 bases at J, with 16 bases between. The CDR3: CASSPTRPAANEKLFF. The CDR3 nucleotides are TGCGCCAGCAGCCCAACCCGCCCCGCGGCTAATGAAAAACTGTTTTTT.

The chain recombines TRBV5-1 with TRBJ1-1, with D uncertain. The CDR3 runs 14 residues. Germline assignment: CDR1 SGHRS and CDR2 YFSETQ. V lost 6 bases to trimming and J lost 0 bases, with 12 bases between them. CDR3 region: CASKDGLMNTEAFF. The DNA for the CDR3 is TGCGCCAGCAAGGACGGACTCATGAACACTGAAGCTTTCTTT.